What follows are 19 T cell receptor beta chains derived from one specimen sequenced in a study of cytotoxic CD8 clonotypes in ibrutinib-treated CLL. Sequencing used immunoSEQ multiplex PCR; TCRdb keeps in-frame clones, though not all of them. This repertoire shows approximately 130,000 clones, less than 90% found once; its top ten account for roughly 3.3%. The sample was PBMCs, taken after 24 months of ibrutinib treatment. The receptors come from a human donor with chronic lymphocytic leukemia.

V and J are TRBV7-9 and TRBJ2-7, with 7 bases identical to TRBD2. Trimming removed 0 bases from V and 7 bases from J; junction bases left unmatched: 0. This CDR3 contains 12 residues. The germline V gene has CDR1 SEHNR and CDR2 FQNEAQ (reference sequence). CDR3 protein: CASSLAAGEQYF. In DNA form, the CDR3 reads TGTGCCAGCAGCTTAGCAGCGGGAGAGCAGTACTTC.

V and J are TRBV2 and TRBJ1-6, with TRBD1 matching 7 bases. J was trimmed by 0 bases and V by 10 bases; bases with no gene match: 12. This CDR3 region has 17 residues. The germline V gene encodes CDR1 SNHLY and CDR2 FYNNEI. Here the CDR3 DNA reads TGTGCCAACCCCCGGGACAGAGTCCTCTCCTATAATTCACCCCTCCACTTT. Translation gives CANPRDRVLSYNSPLHF.

CDR3 residues: CASSSRTGRSYF. The CDR3 DNA reads as TGTGCCAGCAGCTCCAGGACAGGGCGATCGTACTTC. The rearrangement uses TRBV7-2 and TRBJ2-7, with 8 bases that match TRBD1. Germline V gene data show CDR1 as SGHTA and CDR2 as FQGNSA. This CDR3 contains 12 residues. The V segment lost 4 bases and the J segment 12 bases; nucleotides outside the gene matches: 8.

The CDR3: CASAGGTNEKLFF. In DNA, the CDR3 is TGTGCCAGCGCAGGGGGAACTAATGAAAAACTGTTTTTT. V usage is TRBV5-4 and J usage is TRBJ1-4, with 7 bases lining up with TRBD1. CDR1 and CDR2 (germline): SGHNT, YYREEE (reference sequence). Germline trimming cut 7 bases from V and 1 base from J; bases unmatched to any gene: 1. The CDR3 has 13 amino acids.

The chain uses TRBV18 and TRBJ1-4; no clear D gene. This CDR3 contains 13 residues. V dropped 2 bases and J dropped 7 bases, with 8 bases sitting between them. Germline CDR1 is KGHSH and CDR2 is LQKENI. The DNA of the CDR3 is TGTGCCAGCTCACCAGCTGGAGGTGAAAAACTGTTTTTT. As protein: CASSPAGGEKLFF.

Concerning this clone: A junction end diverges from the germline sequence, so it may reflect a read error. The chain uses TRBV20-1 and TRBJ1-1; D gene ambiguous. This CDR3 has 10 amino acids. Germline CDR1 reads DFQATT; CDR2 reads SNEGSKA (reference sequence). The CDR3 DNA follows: TGCAGTGCCCGGAACTCTGAAGCTTTCTTT. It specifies CSARNSEAFF.

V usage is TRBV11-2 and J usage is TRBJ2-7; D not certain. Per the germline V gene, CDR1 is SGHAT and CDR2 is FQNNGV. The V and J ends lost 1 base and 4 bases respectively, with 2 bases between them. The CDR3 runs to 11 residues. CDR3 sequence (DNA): TGTGCCAGCAGCTTAGTTTACGAGCAGTACTTC. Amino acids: CASSLVYEQYF.

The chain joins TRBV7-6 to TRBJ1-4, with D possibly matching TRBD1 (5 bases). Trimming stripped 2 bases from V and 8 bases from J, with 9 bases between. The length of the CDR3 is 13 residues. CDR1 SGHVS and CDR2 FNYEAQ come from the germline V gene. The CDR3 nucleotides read TGTGCCAGCAGCTTAAGGGGTAGAGAAAAACTGTTTTTT. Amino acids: CASSLRGREKLFF.

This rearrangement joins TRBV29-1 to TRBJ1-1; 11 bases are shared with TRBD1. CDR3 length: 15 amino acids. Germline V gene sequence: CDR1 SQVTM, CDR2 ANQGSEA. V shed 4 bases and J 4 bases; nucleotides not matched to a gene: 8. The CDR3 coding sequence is TGCAGCGTTGGTTTTTATGGGACAGGGGGCACTGAAGCTTTCTTT. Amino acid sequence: CSVGFYGTGGTEAFF.

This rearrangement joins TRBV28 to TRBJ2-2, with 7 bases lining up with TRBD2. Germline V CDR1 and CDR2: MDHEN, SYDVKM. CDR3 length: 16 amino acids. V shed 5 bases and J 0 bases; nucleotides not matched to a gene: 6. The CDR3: CASSPRGSSNTGELFF. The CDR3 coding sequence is TGTGCCAGCAGTCCCCGCGGGAGTTCGAACACCGGGGAGCTGTTTTTT. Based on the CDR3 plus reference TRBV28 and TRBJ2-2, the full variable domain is DVKVTQSSRYLVKRTGEKVFLECVQDMDHENMFWYRQDPGLGLRLIYFSYDVKMKEKGDIPEGYSVSREKKERFSLILESASTNQTSMYLCASSPRGSSNTGELFFGEGSRLTVL.

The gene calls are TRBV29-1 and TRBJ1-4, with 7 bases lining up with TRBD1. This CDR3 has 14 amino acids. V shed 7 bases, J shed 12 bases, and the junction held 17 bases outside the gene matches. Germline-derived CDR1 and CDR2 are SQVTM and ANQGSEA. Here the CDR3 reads CSGSTGRPAEELFF. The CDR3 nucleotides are TGCAGCGGTTCGACAGGGCGCCCCGCCGAGGAACTGTTTTTT. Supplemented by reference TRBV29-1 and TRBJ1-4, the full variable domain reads SAVISQKPSRDICQRGTSLTIQCQVDSQVTMMFWYRQQPGQSLTLIATANQGSEATYESGFVIDKFPISRPNLTFSTLTVSNMSPEDSSIYLCSGSTGRPAEELFFGSGTQLSVL.

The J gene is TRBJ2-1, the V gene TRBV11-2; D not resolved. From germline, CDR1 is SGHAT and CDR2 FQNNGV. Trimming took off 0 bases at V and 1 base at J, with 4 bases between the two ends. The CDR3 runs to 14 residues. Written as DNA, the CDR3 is TGTGCCAGCAGCTTAGATGGTTCCTACAATGAGCAGTTCTTC. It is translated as CASSLDGSYNEQFF.

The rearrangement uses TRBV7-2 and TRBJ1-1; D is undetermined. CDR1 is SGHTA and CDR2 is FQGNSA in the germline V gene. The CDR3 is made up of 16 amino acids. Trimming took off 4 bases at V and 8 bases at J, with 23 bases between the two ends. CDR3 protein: CASSSSSSGGAREAFF. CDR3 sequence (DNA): TGTGCCAGCAGCTCCTCCAGTTCGGGCGGCGCAAGGGAAGCTTTCTTT.

The CDR3 spells CASNGGTSVLSYNEQFF. The CDR3 DNA reads TGTGCCAGTAACGGGGGGACTAGCGTACTCTCCTACAATGAGCAGTTCTTC. This chain links TRBV19 with TRBJ2-1, with 10 bases lining up with TRBD2. Germline V gene data show CDR1 as LNHDA and CDR2 as SQIVND (reference sequence). The CDR3 length is 17 residues. J was trimmed by 0 bases and V by 7 bases; bases with no gene match: 9.

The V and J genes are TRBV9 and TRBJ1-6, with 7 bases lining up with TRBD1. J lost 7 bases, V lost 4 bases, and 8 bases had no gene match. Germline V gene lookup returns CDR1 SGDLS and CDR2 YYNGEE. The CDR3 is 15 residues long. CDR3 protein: CASSQQGLGNSPLHF. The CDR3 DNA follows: TGTGCCAGCAGCCAACAGGGGTTGGGCAATTCACCCCTCCACTTT.

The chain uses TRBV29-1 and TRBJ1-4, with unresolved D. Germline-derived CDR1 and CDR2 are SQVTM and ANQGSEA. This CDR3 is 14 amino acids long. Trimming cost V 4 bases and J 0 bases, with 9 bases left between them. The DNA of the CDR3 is TGCAGCGTTGCTGGACGTGCAACTAATGAAAAACTGTTTTTT. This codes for CSVAGRATNEKLFF. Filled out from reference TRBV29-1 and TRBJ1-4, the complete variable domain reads SAVISQKPSRDICQRGTSLTIQCQVDSQVTMMFWYRQQPGQSLTLIATANQGSEATYESGFVIDKFPISRPNLTFSTLTVSNMSPEDSSIYLCSVAGRATNEKLFFGSGTQLSVL.

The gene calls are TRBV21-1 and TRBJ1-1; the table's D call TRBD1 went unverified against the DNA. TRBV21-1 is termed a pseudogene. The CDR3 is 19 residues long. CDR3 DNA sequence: TGTGCCAGCACTATATCCCCCCCCGTTGGGACAGCCATGAACACTGAAGCTTTCTTT. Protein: CASTISPPVGTAMNTEAFF.

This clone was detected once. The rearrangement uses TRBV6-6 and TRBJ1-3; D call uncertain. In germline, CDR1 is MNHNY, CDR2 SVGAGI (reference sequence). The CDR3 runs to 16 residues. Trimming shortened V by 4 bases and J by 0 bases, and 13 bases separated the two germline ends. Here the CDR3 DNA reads TGTGCCAGCAGTTCGGTGGGTTCTAGCTCTGGAAACACCATATATTTT. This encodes CASSSVGSSSGNTIYF.

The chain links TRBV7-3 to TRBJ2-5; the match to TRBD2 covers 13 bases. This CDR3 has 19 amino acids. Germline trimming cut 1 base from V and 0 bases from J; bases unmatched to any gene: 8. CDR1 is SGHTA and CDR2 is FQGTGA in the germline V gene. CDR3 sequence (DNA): TGTGCCAGCAGCTTAAAAAGCTCGGGACTAGCGGGGTACCAAGAGACCCAGTACTTC. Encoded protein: CASSLKSSGLAGYQETQYF.